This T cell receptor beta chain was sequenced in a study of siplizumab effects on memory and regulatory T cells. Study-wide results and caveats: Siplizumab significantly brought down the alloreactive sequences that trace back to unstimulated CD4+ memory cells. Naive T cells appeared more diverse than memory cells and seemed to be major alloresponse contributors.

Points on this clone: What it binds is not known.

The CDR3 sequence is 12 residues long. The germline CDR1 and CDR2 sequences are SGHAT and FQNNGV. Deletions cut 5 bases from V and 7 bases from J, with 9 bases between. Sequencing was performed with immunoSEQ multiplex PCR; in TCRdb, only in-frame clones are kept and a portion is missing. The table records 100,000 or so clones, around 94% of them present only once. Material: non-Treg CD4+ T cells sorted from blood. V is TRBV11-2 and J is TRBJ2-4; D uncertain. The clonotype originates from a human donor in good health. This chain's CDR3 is CASSGLGNIQYF. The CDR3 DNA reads TGTGCCAGCAGCGGCCTTGGGAACATTCAGTACTTC.